This T cell receptor beta chain was obtained from a study of beta chain features in type 1 diabetes. The investigators reverse transcribed all of the isolated RNA, so they sequenced expressed TCRB transcripts. Profiling relied on immunoSEQ multiplex PCR, and the TCRdb table lists in-frame clones only, not all of them. This sample has hundreds of thousands of clones; 8% occur once, and the top ten carry 0.44%. Study-wide results and limits: There was a possibility that cDNA sequencing over-represented cells with high TCR expression. Type 1 diabetes patients showed a moderate but significant shortening of TCRB CDR3s in all four CD4+ subsets. Among type 1 diabetes patients, VDJ junctions had fewer insertions and more deletions.

This clone has ten or more counts. What it recognizes is unknown. The sample comprised central memory CD4+ T cells from blood. The sequence derives from a woman aged 18-30 years in good health.

Written as DNA, the CDR3 is TGTGCCAGCAACCTCAGGGCACCCGGCGCCTACGAGCAGTACTTC. It translates to CASNLRAPGAYEQYF. The genes are TRBV28 and TRBJ2-7; maybe TRBD1 (5 bases). In germline, CDR1 is MDHEN, CDR2 SYDVKM. This CDR3 has 15 amino acids. V was pared by 7 bases and J by 2 bases, with 18 bases between.